This TCR beta chain was identified during a study of shared clonotypes between healthy human individuals. This CDR3 contains 13 residues. CDR1 and CDR2 (germline): SGHNT, YYREEE (reference sequence). Trimming removed 5 bases at V and 5 bases at J, with 11 bases between. Data came from immunoSEQ multiplex PCR; TCRdb stores just in-frame clones and leaves some out. The table records some 200,000 clones, 65% of them present only once. The TCR sequence derives from a man aged 25 to 40 in good health. The chain combines TRBV5-4 with TRBJ2-1; no reliable D call. The sequenced sample was memory CD4+ T cells sorted from blood. Subset of the sample: CD45RA-negative fraction. The CDR3: CASRGRANNEQFF. The CDR3 DNA reads TGTGCCAGCAGAGGAAGGGCAAACAATGAGCAGTTCTTC.